This entry is about one TCR beta chain. The data belong to a study of T cells expressing NK-cell markers. Study overall: Seven sequenced donors out of eight were HCMV-seropositive, one seronegative.

TCRdb reprocessed the 5' RACE reads, keeping one entry per CDR3 protein, no DNA. The sample totals about 440,000 distinct CDR3 sequences; its top ten clones hold more than 7%. In germline, CDR1 is SGHTA, CDR2 FQGNSA. CDR3 length: 14 amino acids. This TCR derives from a woman aged 18 to 75 in good health. The chain employs TRBV7-2 and TRBJ1-4. What was sequenced was blood T cells: a sorted CD56 or NKG2C T cell subset, CD4+ or CD8+ T cells, or bulk PBMC T cells (not recorded which). The CDR3 sequence is CASSLAGRWEKLFF.